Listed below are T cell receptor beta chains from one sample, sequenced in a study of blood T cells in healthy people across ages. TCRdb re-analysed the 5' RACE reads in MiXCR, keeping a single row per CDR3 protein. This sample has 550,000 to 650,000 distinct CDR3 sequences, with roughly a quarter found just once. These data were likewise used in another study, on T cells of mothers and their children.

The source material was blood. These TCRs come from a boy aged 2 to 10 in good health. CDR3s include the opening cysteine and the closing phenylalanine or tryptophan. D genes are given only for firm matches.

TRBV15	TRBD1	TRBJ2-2	CATSRPEGTDNTGELFF
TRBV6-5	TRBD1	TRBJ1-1	CASRWDRGTEAFF
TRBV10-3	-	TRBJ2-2	CAISDIAGSTGELFF
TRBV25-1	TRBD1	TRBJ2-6	CASSKQGALASGANVLTF
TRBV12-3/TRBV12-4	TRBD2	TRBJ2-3	CASSLVPLAGVEDTQYF
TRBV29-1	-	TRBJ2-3	CSVGDGRDTQYF
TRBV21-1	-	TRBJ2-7	CASSNRRPKKGLYEQYF
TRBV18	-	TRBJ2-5	CASSPPGGGRETQYF
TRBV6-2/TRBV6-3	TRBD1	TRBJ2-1	CASSDRADEQFF
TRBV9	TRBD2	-	CASSVSGLAANNEQFF
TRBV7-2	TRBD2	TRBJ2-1	CASSLGGTSGSEQFF
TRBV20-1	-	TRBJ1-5	CSARAGQGQPQHF
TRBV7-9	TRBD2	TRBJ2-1	CTSSLYLAGLHEQFF
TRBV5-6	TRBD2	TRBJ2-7	CASHSGRNPYEQYF
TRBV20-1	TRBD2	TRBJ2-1	CSARDWGSGTNEQFF
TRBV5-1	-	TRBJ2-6	CASRPRTGANVLTF
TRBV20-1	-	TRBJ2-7	CSARGPLGYEQYF
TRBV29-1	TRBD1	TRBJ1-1	CSVGTGGYTEAFF
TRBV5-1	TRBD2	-	CASSQGPSGASYEQYF
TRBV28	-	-	CASSSRTTLLEQYF
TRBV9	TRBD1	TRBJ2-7	CASSVGSTGGYEQYF
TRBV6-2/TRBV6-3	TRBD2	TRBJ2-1	CASSYSNPAGVYNEQFF
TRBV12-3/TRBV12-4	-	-	CASSAPGWDTNEQFF
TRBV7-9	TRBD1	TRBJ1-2	CASSYWDRDGYTF
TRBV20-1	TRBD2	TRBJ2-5	CSASQITASGQETQYF
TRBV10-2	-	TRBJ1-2	CASRSTGTAVSGYTF
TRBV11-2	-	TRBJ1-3	CASSSRGPIYF
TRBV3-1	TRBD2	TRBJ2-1	CASRPSGGALEQFF
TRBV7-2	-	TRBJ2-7	CASSPPQGYEQYF
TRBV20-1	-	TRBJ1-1	CSARVGTNTEAFF
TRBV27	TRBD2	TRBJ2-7	CASSLRPAISGPSYEQYF
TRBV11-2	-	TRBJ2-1	CASSTLTGRPQTRQVF
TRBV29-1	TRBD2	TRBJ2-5	CSVASGRPQETQYF
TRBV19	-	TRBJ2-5	CASGVRGGETQYF
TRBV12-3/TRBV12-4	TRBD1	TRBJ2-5	CASSETGLQETQYF
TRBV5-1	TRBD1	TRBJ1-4	CASSLALGGVNEKLFF
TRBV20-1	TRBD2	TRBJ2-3	CSAYSGVYSTDTQYF
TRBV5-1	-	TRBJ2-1	CASSHGSKGLDNEQFF
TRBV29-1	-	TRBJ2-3	CSPRDGETDTQYF
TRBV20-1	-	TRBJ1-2	CSAREDKGYGYTF
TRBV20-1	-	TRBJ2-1	CSARERANEQFF
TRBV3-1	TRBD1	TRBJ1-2	CASSPRPTKTGGELYGYTF
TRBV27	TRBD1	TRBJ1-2	CASSAGPRDRGFYGYTF
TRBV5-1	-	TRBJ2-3	CASSLEGGIVSTDTQYF
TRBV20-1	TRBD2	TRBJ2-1	CSAERGPGAYNEQFF
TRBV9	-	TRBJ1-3	CASSSPQGTIYF
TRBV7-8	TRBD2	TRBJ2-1	CASSSGLAFHNEQFF
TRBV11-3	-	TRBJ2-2	CASSHSRRTGELLF
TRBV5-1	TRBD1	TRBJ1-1	CASSNDRALNTEAFF
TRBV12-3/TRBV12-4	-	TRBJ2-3	CASSLFPERPPKEDTQYF
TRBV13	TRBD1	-	CASSLGQGGLDEQFF
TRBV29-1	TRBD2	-	CSVEGASGSAYEQYF
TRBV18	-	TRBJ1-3	CASSPFGDYSGNTTYF
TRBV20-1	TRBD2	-	CSSWPASGRGDEQFF
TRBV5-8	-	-	CASSLAFWGGNEQFF
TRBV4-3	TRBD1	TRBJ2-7	CASSHPGQGGRQYF
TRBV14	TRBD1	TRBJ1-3	CASSVIGQAGNTIYF
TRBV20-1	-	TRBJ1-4	CSAPRSGGRIREKLFF
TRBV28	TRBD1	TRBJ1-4	CASRQGQGGRNEKLFF